A single sample gave rise to the 2 T cell receptor beta chains below, sequenced in a study of shared clonotypes between healthy human individuals. Method: immunoSEQ multiplex PCR; TCRdb's copy keeps in-frame clones and lacks some. In the table there are 400,000 to 600,000 clones, 75% to 80% of which are singletons. The material sequenced was PBMCs. Receptors were obtained from a woman aged 40 to 55 in good health. Some clones in this sample may be carry-over from other donors' samples.

CDR3 loop: CASSRTAEKLFF. The CDR3 nucleotides are TGTGCCAGCAGCCGAACAGCCGAAAAACTGTTTTTT. V and J are TRBV14 and TRBJ1-4; no firm D call. The CDR3 has 12 residues. V was trimmed by 4 bases and J by 8 bases, leaving 8 bases between them. The germline CDR1 and CDR2 sequences are SGHDN and FVKESK.

V is TRBV11-3 and J is TRBJ2-2, with 9 bases that match TRBD1. Looked up from germline, CDR1 is SGHNT and CDR2 is YENEEA. The CDR3 runs 15 residues. Unmatched junction bases numbered 4, after V lost 5 bases and J lost 3 bases. CDR3 region: CASSKGQGYTGELFF. The CDR3 bases are TGTGCCAGCAGCAAAGGACAGGGGTACACCGGGGAGCTGTTTTTT. Complete variable domain (other parts from reference TRBV11-3 and TRBJ2-2): EAGVVQSPRYKIIEKKQPVAFWCNPISGHNTLYWYLQNLGQGPELLIRYENEEAVDDSQLPKDRFSAERLKGVDSTLKIQPAELGDSAVYLCASSKGQGYTGELFFGEGSRLTVL.